This T cell receptor (beta chain) stems from a study of shared clonotypes between healthy human individuals (dated by TCRdb to 2018 to 2020). About the investigation overall: A couple of women and a few men aged 18 to 49 years were included in the cohort. Per donor, three plates each were used for CD4 naive and CD4 memory, two for CD8 naive, and one for CD8 memory. The study deeply sequenced blood TCR repertoires of about 5 healthy adults to estimate repertoire size and the extent of clonotype sharing between individuals. To increase sequencing depth and limit assay-specific biases, TCR repertoire library preparation and sequencing were carried out by different laboratories using diverse techniques. Leukapheresis yielded between about 0.8 and 9.5 billion PBMCs per donor.

Findings and caveats that apply to the study as a whole: Higher generation probabilities were observed for clonotypes shared by all four sorted-subset donors than for non-shared clonotypes. About 5% of naive CD4, approximately 3.7% of naive CD8, roughly 2.4% of memory CD4, and about 0.4% of memory CD8 clonotypes were shared across several donors. Estimated clonotype richness was generally larger for naive than for memory subsets. Sampling was restricted to blood, and TCR repertoires in tissue are likely to differ from TCR repertoires in blood. Because the study included only a small number of donors, the genetic and exposure-history diversity represented was limited. Rarefaction of sorted-subset datasets indicated incomplete sequencing despite the large sequencing depth. Based on pairwise subsampling, the degree of clonotype sharing among donors was expected to be affected by sequencing depth.

There are 15 amino acids in the CDR3, from cysteine to phenylalanine inclusive. The sequence is cut down to CDR3 DNA, 45 bases in frame from base 1. The germline V gene gives CDR1 as SGHTA and CDR2 as FQGNSA. Relative to germline, V is missing 5 bases and J is missing 8 bases, with 8 bases of the junction outside any gene match. The donors were healthy, HIV-negative adults who had no recently reported acute infections or vaccinations. All donors were Caucasian adults living in Nashville, Tennessee, USA. CD4+ T cells were enriched by magnetic negative selection, after which naive cells were positively selected on CD45RA and the negative fraction was taken as the memory subset. Blood was obtained by leukapheresis, after which PBMCs were separated by Ficoll-Histopaque density gradient centrifugation and cryopreserved in liquid nitrogen vapor phase. Analytical flow cytometry was used to check the purity and quantity of each magnetically sorted T cell population. From each sorted fraction, genomic DNA was isolated and quantified by UV absorbance on a Nanodrop 2000c.

A note on this clone: Its antigen is unknown. Qualities for individual bases were not recorded, and no much larger clone is one base off.

TCR CDR3 regions were amplified from genomic DNA by multiplex PCR using the deep immunoSEQ assay. For each cell subset, the extracted genomic DNA was distributed evenly across all wells of several immunoSEQ 96-well plates, and each plate served as one replicate. For sorted subsets, approximately 190 ng genomic DNA, equal to tens of thousands of T cell genomes, was loaded into each replicate PCR. Purified libraries were quantified with a Qubit 3.0 fluorometer, sized on a Bioanalyzer 2100, and re-quantified with the KAPA Library Quantification kit. Every immunoSEQ 96-well plate was sequenced on a separate single-read 150-cycle Illumina NextSeq 550 flow cell. As for the authors' bioinformatics: Because the immunoSEQ output held only junctional sequences and lacked quality scores, the filtering could not match the filtering applied to full-length reads. Sequences were annotated with PyIR, a Python wrapper for IgBLAST v1.9, and V/J genes and CDR3 were assigned using IMGT germline references. Reads were removed for weak V/J assignments (E-value above 1e-6), missing CDR3, stop codons, out-of-frame junctions, or ambiguous translated residues. V3J clonotypes were defined by identical inferred V gene, J gene, and CDR3 amino acid sequence. Percentage overlap between repertoires was computed as shared unique clonotypes divided by the size of the smaller repertoire. RTK rarefaction, the Chao1 estimator, and Recon v2.1 estimates of unobserved clonotypes were used to assess repertoire richness. For all TCRbeta clonotypes obtained by the gDNA method from a few donors, generation probabilities were computed with OLGA. Entries here come from immuneACCESS through TCRdb and include only in-frame sequences with V and J called. Some clones fail to appear in such tables; in the studies checked, an unresolved V gene covers under half of the shortfall, and the cause of the remainder is unknown. The V and J calls and clone size are taken from that table; D and trimming were inferred from the DNA. The sample profile shows 2 million to 2.5 million clones; roughly 95% of them were found once. The ten biggest clones cover around 0.13% of the sample.

The receptor chain draws on TRBV7-2 and TRBJ1-6, and 8 junction bases match TRBD1. This receptor was identified in a man between 18 and 35 years old in good health. The sequencing input was naive CD4+ T cells sorted from blood. In light of the paper, this sample's cell subset or site label describes: CD45RA+ positively selected. In nucleotides, the sequence is TGTGCCAGCAGCCTTATAGGACAGGGACATTCACCCCTCCACTTT. The encoded protein is CASSLIGQGHSPLHF.